This T cell receptor beta chain is from a study of T cell changes during pregnancy in multiple sclerosis. Measured with immunoSEQ multiplex PCR; TCRdb has only the in-frame clones, and not every one. Seen here are 33,000 or so clones, 91% observed once, and the top ten hold under 5%. The origin of this receptor is a female donor in good health, enrolled as a control in a pregnancy study. The input for sequencing was CD8+ T cells from peripheral blood mononuclear cells, taken in the second trimester of pregnancy.

The CDR3 protein is CASSQDAGSYNEQFF. DNA of the CDR3: TGTGCCAGCAGCCAAGATGCGGGCTCCTACAATGAGCAGTTCTTC. The gene calls are TRBV4-2 and TRBJ2-1; maybe TRBD2 (5 bases). Germline-derived CDR1 and CDR2 are LGHNA and YNFKEQ. The V and J ends lost 0 bases and 0 bases respectively, with 6 bases between them. This CDR3 has 15 amino acids.